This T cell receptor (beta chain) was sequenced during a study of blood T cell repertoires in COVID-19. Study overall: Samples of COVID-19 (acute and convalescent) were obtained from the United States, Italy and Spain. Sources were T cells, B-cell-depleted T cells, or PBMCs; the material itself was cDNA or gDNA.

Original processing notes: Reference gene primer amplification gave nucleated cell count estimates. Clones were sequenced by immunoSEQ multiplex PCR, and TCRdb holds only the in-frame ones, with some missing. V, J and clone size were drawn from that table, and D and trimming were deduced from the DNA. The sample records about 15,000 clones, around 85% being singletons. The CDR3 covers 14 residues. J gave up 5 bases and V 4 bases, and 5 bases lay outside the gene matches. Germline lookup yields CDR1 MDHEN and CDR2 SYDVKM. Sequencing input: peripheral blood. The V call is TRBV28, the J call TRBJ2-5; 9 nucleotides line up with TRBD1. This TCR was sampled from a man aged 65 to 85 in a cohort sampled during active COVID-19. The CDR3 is CASSWGQGVETQYF. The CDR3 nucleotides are TGTGCCAGCAGTTGGGGACAGGGAGTGGAGACCCAGTACTTC.